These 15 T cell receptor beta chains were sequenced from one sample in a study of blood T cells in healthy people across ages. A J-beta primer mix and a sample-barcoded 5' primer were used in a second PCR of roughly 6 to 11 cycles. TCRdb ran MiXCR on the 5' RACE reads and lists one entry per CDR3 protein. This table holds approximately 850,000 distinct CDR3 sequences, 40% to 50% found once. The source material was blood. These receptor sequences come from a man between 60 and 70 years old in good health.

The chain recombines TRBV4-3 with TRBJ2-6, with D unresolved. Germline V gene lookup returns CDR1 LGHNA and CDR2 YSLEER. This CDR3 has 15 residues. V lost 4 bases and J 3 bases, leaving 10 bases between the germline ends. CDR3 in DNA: TGCGCCAGCAGCCCCGGCGATTTTGGGGCCAACGTCCTGACTTTC. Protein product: CASSPGDFGANVLTF.

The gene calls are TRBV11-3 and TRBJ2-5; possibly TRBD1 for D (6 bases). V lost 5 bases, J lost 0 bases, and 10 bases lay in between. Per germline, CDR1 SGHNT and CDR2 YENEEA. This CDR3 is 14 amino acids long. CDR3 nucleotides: TGTGCCAGCAGCGAGGACAGAGACCAAGAGACCCAGTACTTC. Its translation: CASSEDRDQETQYF.

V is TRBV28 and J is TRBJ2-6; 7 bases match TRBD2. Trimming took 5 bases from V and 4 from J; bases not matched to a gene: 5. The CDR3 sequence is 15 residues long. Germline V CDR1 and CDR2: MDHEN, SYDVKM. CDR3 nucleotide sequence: TGTGCCAGCAGTATGGGGGGGTCAGGGGCCAACGTCCTGACTTTC. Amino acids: CASSMGGSGANVLTF.

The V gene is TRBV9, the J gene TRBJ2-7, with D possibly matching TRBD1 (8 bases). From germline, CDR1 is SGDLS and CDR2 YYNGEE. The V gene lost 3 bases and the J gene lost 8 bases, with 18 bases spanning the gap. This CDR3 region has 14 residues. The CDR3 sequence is CASSGRQGTTQQYF. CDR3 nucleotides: TGTGCCAGCAGCGGCCGACAGGGGACTACGCAGCAGTACTTC.

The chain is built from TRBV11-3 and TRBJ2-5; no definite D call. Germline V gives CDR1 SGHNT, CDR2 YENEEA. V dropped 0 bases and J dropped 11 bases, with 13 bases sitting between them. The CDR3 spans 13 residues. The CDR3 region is CASSLEAANEQYF. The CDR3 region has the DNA TGTGCCAGCAGCTTAGAGGCAGCCAATGAGCAGTACTTC.

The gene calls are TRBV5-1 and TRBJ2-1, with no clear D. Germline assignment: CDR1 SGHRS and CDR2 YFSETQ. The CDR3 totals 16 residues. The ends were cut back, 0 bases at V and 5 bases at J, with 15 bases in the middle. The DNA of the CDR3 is TGCGCCAGCAGCTTGGCCTTTAAATCGGGCCACAATGAGCAGTTCTTC. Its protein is CASSLAFKSGHNEQFF. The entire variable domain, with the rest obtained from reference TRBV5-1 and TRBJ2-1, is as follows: KAGVTQTPRYLIKTRGQQVTLSCSPISGHRSVSWYQQTPGQGLQFLFEYFSETQRNKGNFPGRFSGRQFSNSRSEMNVSTLELGDSALYLCASSLAFKSGHNEQFFGPGTRLTVL.

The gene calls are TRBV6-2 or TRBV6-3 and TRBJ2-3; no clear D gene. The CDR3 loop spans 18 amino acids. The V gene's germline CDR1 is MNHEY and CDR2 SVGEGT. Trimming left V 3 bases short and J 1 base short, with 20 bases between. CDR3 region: CASSYINRSPTGTDTQYF. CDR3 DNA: TGTGCCAGCAGTTATATTAATCGGAGTCCGACCGGCACAGATACGCAGTATTTT.

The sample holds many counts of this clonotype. CDR3 sequence (DNA): TGTGCCAGCAGTTACTCGATGAGGGGTTCGGATACGCAGTATTTT. Translating gives CASSYSMRGSDTQYF. J is TRBJ2-3 and V is TRBV6-5, with D tentatively TRBD1 or TRBD2 (5 bases each). Trimming stripped 0 bases from V and 6 bases from J, with 13 bases between. Germline assignment: CDR1 MNHEY and CDR2 SVGAGI. This CDR3 spans 15 amino acids.

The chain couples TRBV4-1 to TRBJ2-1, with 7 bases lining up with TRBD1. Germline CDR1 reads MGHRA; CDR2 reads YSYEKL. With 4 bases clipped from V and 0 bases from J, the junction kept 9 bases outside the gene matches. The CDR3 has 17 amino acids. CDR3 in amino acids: CASSLGQVFSSYNEQFF. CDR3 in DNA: TGCGCCAGCAGCCTCGGACAGGTCTTCAGCTCCTACAATGAGCAGTTCTTC.

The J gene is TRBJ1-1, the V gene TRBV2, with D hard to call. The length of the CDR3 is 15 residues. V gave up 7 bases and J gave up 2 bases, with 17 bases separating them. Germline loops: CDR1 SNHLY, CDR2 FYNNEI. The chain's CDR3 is CASIRSGNLNTEAFF. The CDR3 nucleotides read TGTGCCAGCATTCGTTCGGGCAATCTCAACACTGAAGCTTTCTTT.

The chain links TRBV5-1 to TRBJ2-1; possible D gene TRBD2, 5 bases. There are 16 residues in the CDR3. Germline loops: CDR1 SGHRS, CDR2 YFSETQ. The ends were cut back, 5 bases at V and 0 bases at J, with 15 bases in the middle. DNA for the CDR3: TGCGCCAGCAGTTCGGGCGGACTTAGCTCCTACAATGAGCAGTTCTTC. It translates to CASSSGGLSSYNEQFF. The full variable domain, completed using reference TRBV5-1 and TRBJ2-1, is KAGVTQTPRYLIKTRGQQVTLSCSPISGHRSVSWYQQTPGQGLQFLFEYFSETQRNKGNFPGRFSGRQFSNSRSEMNVSTLELGDSALYLCASSSGGLSSYNEQFFGPGTRLTVL.

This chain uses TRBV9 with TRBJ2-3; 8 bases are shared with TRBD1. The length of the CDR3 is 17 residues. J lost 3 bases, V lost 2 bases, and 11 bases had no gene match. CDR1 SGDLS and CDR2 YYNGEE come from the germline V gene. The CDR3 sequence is CASSVDAGTGKTDTQYF. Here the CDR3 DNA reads TGTGCCAGCAGCGTGGACGCAGGGACAGGAAAAACAGATACGCAGTATTTT.

In DNA, the CDR3 is TGTGCCAGCAGCCAAGCCCTAGCCCCCTACGAGCAGTACTTC. Protein product: CASSQALAPYEQYF. The chain combines TRBV3-1 with TRBJ2-4, with D tentatively TRBD2 (5 bases). The end of the DNA fits TRBJ2-7 better, so the J call may be wrong. CDR1 and CDR2 (germline): LGHDT, YNNKEL (reference sequence). This CDR3 has 14 residues.

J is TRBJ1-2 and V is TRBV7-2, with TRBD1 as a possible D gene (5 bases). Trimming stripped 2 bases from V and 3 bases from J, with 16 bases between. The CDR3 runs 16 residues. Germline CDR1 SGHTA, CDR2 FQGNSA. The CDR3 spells CASSLTPPREDYGYTF. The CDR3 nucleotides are TGTGCCAGCAGCTTAACGCCTCCCAGGGAGGACTATGGCTACACCTTC.

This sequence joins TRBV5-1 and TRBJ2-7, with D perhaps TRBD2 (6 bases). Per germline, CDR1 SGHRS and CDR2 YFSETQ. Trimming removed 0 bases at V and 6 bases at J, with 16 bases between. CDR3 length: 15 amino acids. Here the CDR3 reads CASSLAWGGAGEQYF. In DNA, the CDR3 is TGCGCCAGCAGCTTGGCCTGGGGAGGCGCGGGCGAGCAGTACTTC.